This T cell receptor beta chain originates from a study of blood T cell repertoires in COVID-19. This CDR3 has 11 amino acids. The V end was cut by 5 bases, the J end by 4 bases, with 5 bases between. Looked up from germline, CDR1 is KGHDR and CDR2 is SFDVKD. This clone appeared a single time. The study drew participants aged about 18 to 90 years from roughly 25 US areas. Each participant's cohort was designated according to participant-reported clinical history. The assay was immunoSEQ multiplex PCR, and TCRdb's table has in-frame clones only and misses some. The sample carries around 260,000 clones, 70% to 90% recorded once.

Sequenced sample: PBMCs or T cells enriched from blood (not recorded which). The chain has TRBV24-1 and TRBJ2-7; a weak D match, TRBD2 (5 bases). The TCR sequence derives from a woman aged 25 to 39 who had recovered from COVID-19. DNA for the CDR3: TGTGCCACCAGTGGCGGGTACGAGCAGTACTTC. Its protein is CATSGGYEQYF.